Included here is one TCR beta chain sequence, with context. What it binds is unknown. PCR primers comprised 60 Vbeta and 13 Jbeta primers. Clones were sequenced by immunoSEQ multiplex PCR, and TCRdb holds only the in-frame ones, with some missing. There are more than 100,000 clones in the sample; around four fifths occur only once, and 4% to 5% lies in the top ten. This entry comes from a study of cytomegalovirus exposure and HLA in healthy donors. Study conclusions and caveats: A further, later analysis showed that HLA-associated TCR beta chains (compared with equally common others) were more clonally expanded.

This clonotype was obtained from a woman between 40 and 50 years old in good health and CMV-seronegative. The material sequenced was PBMCs.

The chain's CDR3 is CAGGGGYNSPLHF. CDR3 nucleotide sequence: TGTGCCGGAGGGGGGGGATATAATTCACCCCTCCACTTT. The chain employs TRBV30 and TRBJ1-6, with D tentatively TRBD1 (6 bases). V lost 8 bases to trimming and J lost 4 bases, with 12 bases between them. The CDR3 consists of 13 residues. The germline V gene encodes CDR1 GTSNPN and CDR2 SVGIG (reference sequence).